The present TCR beta chain was sequenced within a study of CD8+ T cells in alopecia areata. Findings of the study overall: Shared TCR sequences were less clear between patients than in mice, possibly partly from HLA diversity.

As to treatment: oral pan-JAK inhibitor, 5-10 mg twice daily. Germline assignment: CDR1 MNHEY and CDR2 SMNVEV (reference sequence). The CDR3 loop spans 13 amino acids. Trimming cost V 11 bases and J 0 bases; bases outside gene matches: 7. cDNA prepared by RNA extraction and subsequent reverse transcription served as the template for sequencing. Sequencing was performed with immunoSEQ multiplex PCR; in TCRdb, only in-frame clones are kept and a portion is missing. The sample has 180,000 or so clones; 50% to 75% are singletons. In this sample, this clone turned up once. Its antigen is still unknown. Specimen: CD4+ T cells sorted from blood, collected at roughly week 55, from a patient treated with tofacitinib. This TCR was sampled from a human donor with alopecia areata. The chain joins TRBV27 to TRBJ2-7; TRBD2 matches at 7 bases. The DNA of the CDR3 is TGTGCCGCGGGGGATTATTTCTCCTACGAGCAGTACTTC. Translating it yields CAAGDYFSYEQYF.